What follows describes a single T cell receptor beta chain. The record originates from a study of T cell changes during pregnancy in multiple sclerosis. The CDR3 loop spans 15 amino acids. Germline CDR1 SGHNT, CDR2 YYREEE (reference sequence). V was clipped by 4 bases and J by 8 bases; unmatched bases: 12. Using immunoSEQ multiplex PCR, the repertoire was profiled, and TCRdb retains in-frame clones only, with some absent. This sample has roughly 48,000 clones; approximately 92% occur once, and the top ten carry over 0.85%. The starting material was CD4+ T cells from peripheral blood mononuclear cells, obtained in the second trimester of pregnancy. The V gene is TRBV5-4, the J gene TRBJ2-1, with 7 bases fitting TRBD2. The origin of this receptor is a female donor in good health, enrolled as a control in a pregnancy study. CDR3 residues: CASSGLAGISDEQFF. The CDR3 DNA sequence: TGTGCCAGCAGCGGATTAGCGGGTATAAGCGATGAGCAGTTCTTC.